A selection of T cell receptor beta chains follows, all from one sample in a study of prognosis after radiotherapy for stage I lung cancer. TCRdb recomputed calls from the multiplex PCR reads with MiXCR, one row per CDR3 protein. Among fewer than 40,000 distinct CDR3 sequences listed, 30% to 35% were seen once. The sample was PBMCs, taken before or after stereotactic body radiation therapy (not recorded which). All receptors come from a donor over 45 with non-small cell lung cancer. The CDR3 runs from the conserved cysteine through the conserved F or W. Each record gives: V gene, CDR3 protein.

TRBV5-1	CASSLAGGNYNEQFF
TRBV6-5	CASSYSSGNSYNEQFF
TRBV12-3/TRBV12-4	CASRRTSPSGRWELFF
TRBV14	CASSLRDRGITGELFF
TRBV4-2	CASKPGGVNEKLFF
TRBV6-2/TRBV6-3	CASSEGQGNYNEQFF
TRBV20-1	CSAWTGATNEKLFF
TRBV3-1	CASARAGDTEAFF
TRBV12-3/TRBV12-4	CASSSGMSDTQYF
TRBV12-3/TRBV12-4	CASSLLRGGTSMTF
TRBV28	CASSSGVYGYTF
TRBV12-3/TRBV12-4	CASSLIGTEAFF
TRBV6-1	CASTLGSGSGNTIYF
TRBV7-8	CVSSSGQNYGYTF
TRBV12-5	CASGTNTGTEAFF
TRBV5-1	CASNKGRGTYNEQFF
TRBV5-1	CASSLTGLANEQFF
TRBV20-1	CSAAAAGRDEQYF
TRBV20-1	CSALGLAGMELAKNIQYF
TRBV3-1	CASSQGLQLGEQFF
TRBV20-1	CSARPRGGSRETQYF
TRBV25-1	CASSGYLALAKNIQYF
TRBV11-2	CASSFFAGGSTDTQYF
TRBV6-1	CASSARTDSYEQYF
TRBV19	CASSISRGYNEQFF
TRBV10-2	CASRDSTDPGNTIYF
TRBV20-1	CSARPTGFSGNTIYF
TRBV18	CASSPFRGSTDTQYF
TRBV6-2/TRBV6-3	CASIPGQNQPQHF
TRBV7-9	CASSLLPNTGELFF
TRBV6-1	CASSEDGTNTDTQYF
TRBV19	CASSNRRDRSYEQYF
TRBV20-1	CSASPCDRGSNTEAFF
TRBV19	CAILSSGQGYEQYF
TRBV2	CASSLYASSYNSPLHF
TRBV29-1	CSVLKLAGARYEQYF